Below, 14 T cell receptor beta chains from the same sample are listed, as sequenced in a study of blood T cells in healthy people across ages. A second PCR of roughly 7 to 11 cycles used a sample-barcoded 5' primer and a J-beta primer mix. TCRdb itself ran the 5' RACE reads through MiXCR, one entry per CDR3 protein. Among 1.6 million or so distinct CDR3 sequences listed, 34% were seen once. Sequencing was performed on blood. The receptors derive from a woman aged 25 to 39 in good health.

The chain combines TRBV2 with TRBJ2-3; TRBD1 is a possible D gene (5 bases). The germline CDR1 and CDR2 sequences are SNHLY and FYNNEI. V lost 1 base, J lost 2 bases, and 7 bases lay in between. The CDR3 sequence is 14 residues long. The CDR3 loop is CASSEGTPTDTQYF. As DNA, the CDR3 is TGTGCCAGCAGTGAAGGGACACCCACAGATACGCAGTATTTT.

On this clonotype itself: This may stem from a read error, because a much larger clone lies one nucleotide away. CDR3 region: CASSRQRGGIYNEQFF. CDR3 DNA sequence: TGCGCCAGCAGCCGCCAGCGGGGGGGGATCTACAATGAGCAGTTCTTC. The gene calls are TRBV5-1 and TRBJ2-1; TRBD2 matches at 10 bases. The CDR3 covers 16 residues. The germline V gene encodes CDR1 SGHRS and CDR2 YFSETQ. The V and J ends lost 4 bases and 3 bases, in that order; junction bases with no gene match: 7.

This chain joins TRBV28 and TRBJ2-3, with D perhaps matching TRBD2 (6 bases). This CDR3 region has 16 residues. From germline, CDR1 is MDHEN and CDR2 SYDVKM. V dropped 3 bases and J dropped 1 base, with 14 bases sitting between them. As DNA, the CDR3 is TGTGCCAGCAGTTTTGGAGGGGTGTCTGGCACAGATACGCAGTATTTT. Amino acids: CASSFGGVSGTDTQYF.

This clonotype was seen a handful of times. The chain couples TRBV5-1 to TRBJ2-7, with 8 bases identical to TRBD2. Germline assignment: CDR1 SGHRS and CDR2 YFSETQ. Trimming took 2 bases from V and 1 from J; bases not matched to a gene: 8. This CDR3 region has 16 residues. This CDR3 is CASSLIAGSKSYEQYF. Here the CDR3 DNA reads TGCGCCAGCAGCTTAATAGCGGGGTCAAAGTCCTACGAGCAGTACTTC.

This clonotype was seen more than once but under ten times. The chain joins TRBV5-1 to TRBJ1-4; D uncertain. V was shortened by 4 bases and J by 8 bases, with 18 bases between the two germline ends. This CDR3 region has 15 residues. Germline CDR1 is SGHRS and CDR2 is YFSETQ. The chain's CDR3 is CASSDDGARGEKLFF. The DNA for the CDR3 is TGCGCCAGCAGCGACGACGGAGCACGAGGGGAAAAACTGTTTTTT.

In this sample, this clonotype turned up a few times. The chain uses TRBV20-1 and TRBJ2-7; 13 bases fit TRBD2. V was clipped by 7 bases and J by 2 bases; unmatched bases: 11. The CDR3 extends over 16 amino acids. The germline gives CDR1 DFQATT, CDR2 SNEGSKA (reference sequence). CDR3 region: CSGITSGRARTYEQYF. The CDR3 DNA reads TGCAGTGGTATCACTAGCGGGAGGGCCCGAACCTACGAGCAGTACTTC.

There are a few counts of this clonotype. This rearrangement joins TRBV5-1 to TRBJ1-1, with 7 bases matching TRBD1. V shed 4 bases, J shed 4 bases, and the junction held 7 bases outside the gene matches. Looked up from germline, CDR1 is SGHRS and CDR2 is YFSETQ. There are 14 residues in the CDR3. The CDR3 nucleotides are TGCGCCAGCAGCACTACAGGGGTTGGCACTGAAGCTTTCTTT. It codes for CASSTTGVGTEAFF.

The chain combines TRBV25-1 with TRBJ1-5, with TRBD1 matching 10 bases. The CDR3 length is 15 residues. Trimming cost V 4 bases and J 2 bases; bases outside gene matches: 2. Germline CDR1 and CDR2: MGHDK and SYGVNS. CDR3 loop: CASSGDRGGNQPQHF. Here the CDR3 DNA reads TGTGCCAGCAGTGGGGACAGGGGTGGCAATCAGCCCCAGCATTTT.

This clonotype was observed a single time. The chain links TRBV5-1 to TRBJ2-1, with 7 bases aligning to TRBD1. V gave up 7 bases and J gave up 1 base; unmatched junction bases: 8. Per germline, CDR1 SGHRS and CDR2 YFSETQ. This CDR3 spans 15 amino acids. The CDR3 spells CASRPTGKSYNEQFF. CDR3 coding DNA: TGCGCCAGCCGCCCGACAGGGAAGTCCTACAATGAGCAGTTCTTC.

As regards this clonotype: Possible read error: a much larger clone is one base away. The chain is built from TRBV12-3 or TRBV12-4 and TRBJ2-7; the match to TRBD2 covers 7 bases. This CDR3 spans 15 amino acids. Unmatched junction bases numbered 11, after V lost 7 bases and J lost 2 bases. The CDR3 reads CASNFKAGETYEQYF. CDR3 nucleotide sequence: TGTGCCAGCAATTTTAAGGCGGGGGAGACCTACGAGCAGTACTTC.

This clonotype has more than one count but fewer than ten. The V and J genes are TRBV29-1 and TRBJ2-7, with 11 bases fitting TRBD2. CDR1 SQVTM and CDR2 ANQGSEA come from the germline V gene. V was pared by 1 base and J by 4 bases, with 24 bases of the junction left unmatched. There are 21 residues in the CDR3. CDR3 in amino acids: CSVEVPRTSGSHGRIRYEQYF. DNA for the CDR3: TGCAGCGTTGAAGTCCCCCGCACTAGCGGGAGTCATGGACGGATTCGGTACGAGCAGTACTTC.

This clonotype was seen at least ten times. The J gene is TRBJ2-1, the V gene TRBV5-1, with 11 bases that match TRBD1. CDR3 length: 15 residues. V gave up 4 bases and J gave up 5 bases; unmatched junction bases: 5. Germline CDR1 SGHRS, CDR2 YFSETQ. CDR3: CASSRGTGGNNEQFF. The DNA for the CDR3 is TGCGCCAGCAGCAGGGGGACAGGGGGGAACAATGAGCAGTTCTTC.

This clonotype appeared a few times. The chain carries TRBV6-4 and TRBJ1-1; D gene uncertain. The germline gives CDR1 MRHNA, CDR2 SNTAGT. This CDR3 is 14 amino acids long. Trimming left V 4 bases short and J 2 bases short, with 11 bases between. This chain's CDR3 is CASSGSPGNTEAFF. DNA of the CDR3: TGTGCCAGCAGTGGCTCCCCGGGTAACACTGAAGCTTTCTTT.

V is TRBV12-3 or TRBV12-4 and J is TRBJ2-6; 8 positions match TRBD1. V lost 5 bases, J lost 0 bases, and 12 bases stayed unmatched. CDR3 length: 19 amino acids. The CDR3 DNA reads TGTGCCAGCAGTCCCCGACAGGGGCACTTTTTCTCTGGGGCCAACGTCCTGACTTTC. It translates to CASSPRQGHFFSGANVLTF.